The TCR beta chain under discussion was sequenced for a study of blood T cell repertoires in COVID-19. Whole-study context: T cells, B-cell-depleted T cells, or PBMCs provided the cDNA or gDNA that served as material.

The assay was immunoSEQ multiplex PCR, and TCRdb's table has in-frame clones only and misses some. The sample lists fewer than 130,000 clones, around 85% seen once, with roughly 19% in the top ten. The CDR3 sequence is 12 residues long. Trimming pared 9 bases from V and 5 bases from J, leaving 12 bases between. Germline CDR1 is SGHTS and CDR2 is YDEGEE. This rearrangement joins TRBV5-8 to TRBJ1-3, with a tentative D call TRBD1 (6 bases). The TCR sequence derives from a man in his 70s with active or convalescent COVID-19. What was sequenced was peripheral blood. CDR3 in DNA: TGTGCCATGCAGGGGCGAAGAAACACCATATATTTT. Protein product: CAMQGRRNTIYF. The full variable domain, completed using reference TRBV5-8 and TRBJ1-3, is EAGVTQSPTHLIKTRGQQATLRCSPISGHTSVYWYQQALGLGLQFLLWYDEGEERNRGNFPPRFSGRQFPNYSSELNVNALELEDSALYLCAMQGRRNTIYFGEGSWLTVV.